This T cell receptor (beta chain) was recovered during a study of cytomegalovirus exposure and HLA in healthy donors. CDR1 is MNHEY, CDR2 SVGAGI, per germline. The CDR3 sequence is 15 residues long. V lost 4 bases, J lost 1 base, and 11 bases lay in between. Primers: 60 Vbeta forward and 13 Jbeta reverse. The method was immunoSEQ multiplex PCR; TCRdb's version includes in-frame clones alone and lacks a portion of them. The repertoire holds tens of thousands of clones, with about 80% as singletons. This clone occurred a few times. Antigen unknown. Study conclusions and caveats: A later analysis associated around 17,000 TCR beta sequences with HLA alleles at a 0.05 false discovery rate. Prior analysis indicated that the majority of TCR beta V segments exhibited productivity approximately 87% or approximately 30% of the time.

Sequenced sample: PBMCs. The J gene is TRBJ1-3, the V gene TRBV6-5; no clear D gene. This receptor was identified in a man aged 50 to 60 in good health and CMV-seronegative. The DNA for the CDR3 is TGTGCCAGCAGTTCCGCAACAGCATCTGGAAACACCATATATTTT. Translation: CASSSATASGNTIYF.